This T cell receptor beta chain appears in the sequencing data of a study of cytomegalovirus exposure and HLA in healthy donors (dated 2017 in TCRdb). In the study overall: According to an earlier analysis of a few hundred of the donors, 150 million to 200 million T cells yielded 100 million or so unique TCR beta sequences and around 280 Gb of sequence data. The study used immunosequencing to profile the T cell repertoires of 670 or so subjects and linked those repertoires to cytomegalovirus serostatus. To study patterns of TCR occurrence, a later analysis re-analyzed previously published TCR beta repertoires from around 670 donors and added high-resolution HLA genotyping. The study aimed to test whether cataloging public T cell receptors could reveal signatures of past pathogen exposure. Typing coverage varied by locus: 629-630 donors for A, B, C, DRB1 and DQB1; roughly 560 for DQA1; more than 600 for DPA1; approximately 450 for DPB1. Around 320 gigabases of sequencing data and approximately 93 million unique TCR sequences were included in an early release covering over 600 HLA-typed donors. A later genetic analysis took genome-wide SNP genotypes for about 65% of the 666 donors and used that subset as a discovery cohort. Along with the roughly 670-subject first cohort, a separate validation cohort of over a hundred different subjects was used. Among the roughly 400 genotyped donors, 81% belonged to the genetic ancestry cluster associated with self-reported Caucasian donors. HLA typing included class I and class II loci at four-digit resolution. All discovery cohort repertoires had been generated on a single sequencing platform. Across about 370 genotyped donors of the cohort, an average of about 200,000 unique TCR beta nucleotide sequences per donor were sequenced, and 15% to 20% of those sequences were non-productive. Donor age, sex, ethnicity and CMV serostatus were compiled together with the repertoire data. Several DR-DQ haplotypes were handled as single units for association and clustering because linkage in the cohort was strong. Rather than drawing on any new phenotypic data, the later analysis identified candidate immune exposures from TCR beta sequences and the way those sequences occurred across donors. An earlier analysis of around 540 of the donors applied high-throughput TCR beta sequencing to assess whether each TCR beta V gene segment acted as functional or pseudogenic. High-throughput TCR immunosequencing, statistical association of individual TCRs with disease status, and machine learning were combined to predict cytomegalovirus infection status.

In total, 666 healthy bone marrow donors made up the cohort. All cohort members were sampled while nominally healthy, although unrecorded immune exposures were likely present. The donor was CMV seropositive and was included in the group of approximately 300 seropositive cohort members. A peripheral blood sample was collected from each donor, and TCR beta sequencing was performed on peripheral blood mononuclear cells. The Qiagen DNeasy Blood Extraction Kit was used to extract genomic DNA from the blood cell samples. The protocol used for the library was the immunoSEQ multiplex PCR assay. For the multiplex PCR, a mixture combining 60 forward primers for TCR Vbeta segments and 13 reverse primers for TCR Jbeta segments was used. A multiplex PCR assay on genomic DNA amplified the CDR3 region of rearranged TCR beta genes. On the Illumina HiSeq System, the amplified TCR beta libraries were sequenced as 87-base-pair reads. The original pipeline was this. Across the 500 to 850 repertoires, a later analysis counted approximately 83 million unique TCR beta chains, approximately 10 million of which were shared by at least two donors. To remove PCR and sequencing errors, raw reads were error-corrected and collapsed into unique sequences using a nearest-neighbor algorithm that merged closely related sequences. CDR3 sequences were aligned to IMGT reference sequences to assign V, D and J gene segments. Each retained sequence needed at least a six-nucleotide match to both a V gene segment and a J gene segment. Rearrangements were classified as productive when the CDR3 lacked stop codons and remained in frame with V and J, and all other rearrangements were classified as non-productive. Following IMGT convention, CDR3 was defined as the stretch from the second conserved V-encoded cysteine to the conserved J-encoded phenylalanine. Sequences without an unambiguous match to a single V gene segment were excluded from the earlier analysis of almost 600 of the donors. In an earlier analysis of about 590 of the donors, a V segment was called functional when productive rearrangements were above 56.7%, and segregating when the standard deviation between donors exceeded 5%. To diagnose cytomegalovirus status from the catalog of TCR beta chain sequences, a statistical classification framework was built. V and J gene assignment, in a later analysis, came from comparing TCR nucleotide sequences with IMGT/GENE-DB human TR gene sequences. In a later analysis, CDR3 sequences and most-parsimonious VDJ recombination scenarios were assigned using the TCRdist pipeline. In a later analysis, each TCR beta chain was defined by its CDR3 amino acid sequence together with its V-gene family, and reads lacking a unique V-gene family were excluded. A later analysis removed 500 to 650 highly shared, low-generation-probability nucleotide sequences to deal with suspected cross-contamination and a sequencing artifact. For each public chain, a later analysis derived a clonal expansion index from normalized ranks of inferred template counts within each repertoire. In a later analysis, generation probabilities were computed using a VDJ recombination model fitted to out-of-frame rearrangements, and the results were checked against IGoR. Hypergeometric tests were used in a later analysis to score TCR-TCR, TCR-HLA and TCR-CMV co-occurrence, with a repertoire-size bias correction applied to the TCR pairs. False discovery rates were estimated in a later analysis by permuting HLA or CMV assignments 20 times. In a later analysis, co-occurring TCRs were grouped with DBSCAN, and TCRdist sequence similarity was added when clustering was performed within HLA-allele-positive subsets. Repertoires with fewer than 30,000 or more than 120,000 public chains, plus five repertoires with anomalous nucleotide sharing, were excluded from co-occurrence clustering. TCRdb took over this immuneACCESS table, retaining in-frame rearrangements with V and J assigned. Such tables are incomplete; in checked studies, under half of the missing clones stem from an unresolved V gene, and the remainder is unexplained. V, J and clone size were drawn from that table, and D and trimming were deduced from the DNA. The sample has 150,000 to 200,000 clones on record, about 85% of them singletons. Around 4.3% of the sample is in the top ten clones.

Overall study results and their limits: The 87-base-pair reads could not distinguish some IMGT-functional V segments, including TRBV6-2 and TRBV6-3, so those segments were excluded. While some public TCRs were present in many individuals, most TCR sequences turned up only very rarely across donors. In a later analysis, HLA-associated TCR beta chains showed more clonal expansion and lower generation probabilities than non-associated chains that were equally common. A few of the identified cytomegalovirus-associated TCR beta chains were confirmed in vitro to be specific for cytomegalovirus antigens. Cytomegalovirus status was reported to be diagnosed by the classifier with high specificity and sensitivity in both the original and validation cohorts. Linkage disequilibrium might explain the correlated functional status among segregating V segments, but an unknown experimental factor could not be ruled out. In this cohort, only TCR beta chains were sequenced, and detectable features were limited by the absence of alpha or paired-chain data. CMV serostatus was the only immune exposure information available for the cohort. A further reported finding was that TCR beta sequences accurately predicted the HLA-A and HLA-B alleles for most subjects in the first cohort. A cluster of highly shared sequence variants was judged likely to represent a technical artifact of the sequencing pipeline. HLA typing was unavailable for some donors at each locus, so association tests used only the typed subset. Assigning TCR associations to individual alleles was difficult when HLA alleles, especially DR and DQ, strongly co-occurred. In a later genetic analysis, a missense DCLRE1C variant was associated with V-gene and J-gene trimming of TCR beta chains, and the association was replicated in an independent cohort. Specific HLA alleles were associated with 15,000 to 20,000 TCR beta sequences at a false discovery rate of 0.05 in a later analysis. In a later analysis, most CMV-associated TCR beta chains were found to appear HLA-restricted, with HLA associations seemingly driven largely by CMV exposure. A later analysis reported that several top co-occurrence clusters appeared linked to parvovirus B19, influenza, CMV and Epstein-Barr virus. The presence/absence analyses assumed that sequencing depth was roughly uniform across donors, and that assumption may not be true. A later genetic analysis reported fewer N-insertions in productive TCRs among donors in an Asian-associated ancestry cluster than the roughly 700-donor mean. According to the authors, the approach could potentially be generalized to other disease states and immunological phenotypes. According to a later analysis, TCR association rates differed among HLA loci, with DRB1 alleles showing the most associated TCRs and HLA-C alleles showing the fewest. The earlier analysis of 450 to 700 of the donors excluded some 16 rarely observed V segments, including chromosome 9 orphons, because counts were too low. In an earlier analysis of roughly 500 of the donors, most TCR beta V segments appeared in productive rearrangements about 87% or about 30% of the time, broadly matching IMGT annotations. The study listed over 150 TCR beta chains as associated with cytomegalovirus.

Worth noting for this clone: This clone's antigen is unknown. No base qualities exist here, and no much larger clone lies one base off it.

Trimming removed 3 bases from V and 8 bases from J, leaving 21 bases between the germline ends. The CDR3 covers 16 residues, taking in both the cysteine and the phenylalanine. The DNA shown is the 48-base CDR3, in frame from base 1. According to the germline V gene, CDR1 reads SGDLS and CDR2 reads YYNGEE. Material: PBMCs. The receptor was isolated from a woman aged 50 to 65 in good health and CMV-seropositive. The chain is made from TRBV9 and TRBJ2-1; a tentative D call is TRBD1 (6 bases match). The DNA sequence is as follows: TGTGCCAGCAGCGCCGCGGTGGGGGCGGGTCTCGATGAGCAGTTCTTC. Its product reads: CASSAAVGAGLDEQFF.